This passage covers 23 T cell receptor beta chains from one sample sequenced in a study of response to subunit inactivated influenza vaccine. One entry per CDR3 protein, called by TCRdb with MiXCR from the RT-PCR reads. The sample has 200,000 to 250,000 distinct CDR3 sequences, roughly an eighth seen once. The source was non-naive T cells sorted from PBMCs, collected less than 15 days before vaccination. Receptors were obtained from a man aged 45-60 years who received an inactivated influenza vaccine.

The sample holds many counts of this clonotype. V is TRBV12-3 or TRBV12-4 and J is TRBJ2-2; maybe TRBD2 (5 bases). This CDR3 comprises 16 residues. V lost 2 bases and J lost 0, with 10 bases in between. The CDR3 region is CASSLFEGANTGELFF. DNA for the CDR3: TGTGCCAGCAGTTTATTCGAGGGAGCGAACACCGGGGAGCTGTTTTTT.

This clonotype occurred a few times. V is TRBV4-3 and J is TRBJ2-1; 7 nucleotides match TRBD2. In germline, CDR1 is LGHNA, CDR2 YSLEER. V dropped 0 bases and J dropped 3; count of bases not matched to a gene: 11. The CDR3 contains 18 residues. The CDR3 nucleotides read TGCGCCAGCAGCCAAGATTGGGTGGGGCGGGAGAACTACAATGAGCAGTTCTTC. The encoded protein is CASSQDWVGRENYNEQFF.

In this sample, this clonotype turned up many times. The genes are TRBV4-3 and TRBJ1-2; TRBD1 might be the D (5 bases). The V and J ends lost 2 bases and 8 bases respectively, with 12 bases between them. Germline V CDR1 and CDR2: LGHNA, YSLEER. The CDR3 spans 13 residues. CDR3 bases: TGCGCCAGCAGCCAAAAAGGGACCTGGGGCTACACCTTC. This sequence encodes CASSQKGTWGYTF.

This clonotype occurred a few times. The CDR3 reads CASSPLPSSGANVLTF. The CDR3 DNA reads as TGTGCCAGCAGCCCTCTACCTAGCTCTGGGGCCAACGTCCTGACTTTC. The J gene is TRBJ2-6, the V gene TRBV7-2; D is unclear. V was clipped by 5 bases and J by 0 bases, with 11 bases between them. The CDR3 has 16 amino acids. The V gene's germline CDR1 is SGHTA and CDR2 FQGNSA.

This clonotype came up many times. The CDR3 loop is CASSRAGTGIYEQYF. As DNA, the CDR3 is TGTGCCAGCAGCCGGGCCGGGACAGGGATCTACGAGCAGTACTTC. This chain joins TRBV3-1 and TRBJ2-7; TRBD1 agrees at 9 bases. The CDR3 loop spans 15 amino acids. V dropped 4 bases and J dropped 3; count of bases not matched to a gene: 7. CDR1 LGHDT and CDR2 YNNKEL come from the germline V gene (reference sequence).

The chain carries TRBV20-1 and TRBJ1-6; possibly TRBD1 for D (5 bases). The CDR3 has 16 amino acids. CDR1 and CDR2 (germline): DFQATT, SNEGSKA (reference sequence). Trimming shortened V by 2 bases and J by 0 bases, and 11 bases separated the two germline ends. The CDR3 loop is CSARNSGNSYNSPLHF. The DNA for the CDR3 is TGCAGTGCTAGAAACTCAGGGAACTCCTATAATTCACCCCTCCACTTT.

The CDR3 DNA reads TGTGCCAGCAGCCGCAGGTCAAACGAGCAGTACTTC. It translates to CASSRRSNEQYF. This chain uses TRBV3-1 with TRBJ2-7; D is uncertain. Deletions cut 4 bases from V and 5 bases from J, with 9 bases between. Germline-derived CDR1 and CDR2 are LGHDT and YNNKEL (reference sequence). This CDR3 has 12 residues.

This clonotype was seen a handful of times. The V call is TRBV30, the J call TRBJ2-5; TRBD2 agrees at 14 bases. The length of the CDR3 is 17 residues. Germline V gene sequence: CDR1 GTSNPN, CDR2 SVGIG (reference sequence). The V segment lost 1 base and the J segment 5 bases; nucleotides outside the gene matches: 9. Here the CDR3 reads CAWSGGLAGAGMETQYF. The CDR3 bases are TGTGCCTGGAGTGGGGGACTAGCGGGAGCCGGTATGGAGACCCAGTACTTC.

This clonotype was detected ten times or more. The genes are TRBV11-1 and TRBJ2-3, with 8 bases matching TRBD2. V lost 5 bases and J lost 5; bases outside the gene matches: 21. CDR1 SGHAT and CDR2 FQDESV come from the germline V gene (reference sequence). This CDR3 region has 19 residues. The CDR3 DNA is TGTGCCAGCAGCCCCCGCGGGTTCAGCGGGAGACGCTGGGGAGATACGCAGTATTTT. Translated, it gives CASSPRGFSGRRWGDTQYF.

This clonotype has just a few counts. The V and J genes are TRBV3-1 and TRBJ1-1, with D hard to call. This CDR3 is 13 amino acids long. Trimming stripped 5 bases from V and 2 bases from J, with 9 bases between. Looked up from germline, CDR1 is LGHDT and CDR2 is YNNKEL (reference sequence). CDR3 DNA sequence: TGTGCCAGCAGCGCACCAAGCAACACTGAAGCTTTCTTT. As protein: CASSAPSNTEAFF. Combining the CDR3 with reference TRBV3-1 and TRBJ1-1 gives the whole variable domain DTAVSQTPKYLVTQMGNDKSIKCEQNLGHDTMYWYKQDSKKFLKIMFSYNNKELIINETVPNRFSPKSPDKAHLNLHINSLELGDSAVYFCASSAPSNTEAFFGQGTRLTVV.

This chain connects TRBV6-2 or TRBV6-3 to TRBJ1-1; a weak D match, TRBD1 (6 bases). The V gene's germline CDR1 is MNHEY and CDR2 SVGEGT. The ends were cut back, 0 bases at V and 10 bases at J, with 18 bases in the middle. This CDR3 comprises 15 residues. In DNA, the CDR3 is TGTGCCAGCAGTTACTCGGACAGACCCCTTTCCCGAGCTTTCTTT. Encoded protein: CASSYSDRPLSRAFF.

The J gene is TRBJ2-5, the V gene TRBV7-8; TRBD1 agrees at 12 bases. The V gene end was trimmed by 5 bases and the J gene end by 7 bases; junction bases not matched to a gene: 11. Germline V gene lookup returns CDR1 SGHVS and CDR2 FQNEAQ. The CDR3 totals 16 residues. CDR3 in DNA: TGTGCCAGCAGCATTTACGGGACAGGGGGCTCGGGGACCCAGTACTTC. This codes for CASSIYGTGGSGTQYF.

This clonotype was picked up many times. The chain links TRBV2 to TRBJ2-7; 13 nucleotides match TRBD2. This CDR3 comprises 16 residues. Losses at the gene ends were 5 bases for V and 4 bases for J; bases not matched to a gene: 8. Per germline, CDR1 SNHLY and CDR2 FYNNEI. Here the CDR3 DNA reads TGTGCCAGCAGTAAAGGGACTAGCGGGATGAGGTACGAGCAGTACTTC. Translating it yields CASSKGTSGMRYEQYF.

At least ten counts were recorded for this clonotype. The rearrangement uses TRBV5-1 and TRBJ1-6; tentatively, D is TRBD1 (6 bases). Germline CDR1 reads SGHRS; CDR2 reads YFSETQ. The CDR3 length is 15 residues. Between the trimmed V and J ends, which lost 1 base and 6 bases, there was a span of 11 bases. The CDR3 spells CASSLSDRRNSPLHF. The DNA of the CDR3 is TGCGCCAGCAGCTTGTCTGACAGGCGTAATTCACCCCTCCACTTT.

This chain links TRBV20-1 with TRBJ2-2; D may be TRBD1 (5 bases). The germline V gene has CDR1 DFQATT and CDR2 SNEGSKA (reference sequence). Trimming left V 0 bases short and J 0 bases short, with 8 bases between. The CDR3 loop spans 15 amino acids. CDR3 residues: CSARDTQANTGELFF. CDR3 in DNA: TGCAGTGCTAGAGATACACAGGCGAACACCGGGGAGCTGTTTTTT.

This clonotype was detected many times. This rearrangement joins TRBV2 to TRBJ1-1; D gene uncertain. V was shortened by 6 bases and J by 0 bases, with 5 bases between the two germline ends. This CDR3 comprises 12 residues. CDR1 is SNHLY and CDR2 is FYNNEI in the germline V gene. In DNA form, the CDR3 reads TGTGCCAGCAGCTTAATGAACACTGAAGCTTTCTTT. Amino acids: CASSLMNTEAFF.

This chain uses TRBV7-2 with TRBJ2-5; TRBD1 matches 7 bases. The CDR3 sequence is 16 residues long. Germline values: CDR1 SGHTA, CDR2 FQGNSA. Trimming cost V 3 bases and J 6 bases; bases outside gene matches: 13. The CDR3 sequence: CASSFLTGIGDKTQYF. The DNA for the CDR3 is TGTGCCAGCAGCTTCCTGACAGGGATAGGTGACAAGACCCAGTACTTC.

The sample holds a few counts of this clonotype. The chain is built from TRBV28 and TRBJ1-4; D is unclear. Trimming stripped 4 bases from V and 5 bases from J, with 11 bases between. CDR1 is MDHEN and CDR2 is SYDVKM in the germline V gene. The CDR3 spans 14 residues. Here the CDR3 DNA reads TGTGCCAGCAGTTCACAACAGTTAAATGAAAAACTGTTTTTT. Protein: CASSSQQLNEKLFF.

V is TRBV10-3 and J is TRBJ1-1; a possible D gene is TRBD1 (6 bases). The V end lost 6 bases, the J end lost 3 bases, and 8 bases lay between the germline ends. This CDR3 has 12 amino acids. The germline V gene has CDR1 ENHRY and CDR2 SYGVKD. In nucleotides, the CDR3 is TGTGCCATCAGAAGACAGGACACTGAAGCTTTCTTT. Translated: CAIRRQDTEAFF.

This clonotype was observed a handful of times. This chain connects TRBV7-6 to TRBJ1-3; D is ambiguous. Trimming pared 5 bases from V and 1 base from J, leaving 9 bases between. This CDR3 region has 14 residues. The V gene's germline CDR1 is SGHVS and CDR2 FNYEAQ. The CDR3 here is CASSPRWSGNTIYF. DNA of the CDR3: TGTGCCAGCAGCCCTAGATGGTCTGGAAACACCATATATTTT.

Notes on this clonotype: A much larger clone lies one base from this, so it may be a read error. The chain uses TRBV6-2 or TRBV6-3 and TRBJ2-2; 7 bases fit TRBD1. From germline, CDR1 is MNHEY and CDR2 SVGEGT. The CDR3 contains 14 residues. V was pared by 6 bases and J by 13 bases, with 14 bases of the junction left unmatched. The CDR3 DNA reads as TGTGCCAGCAGCATGACAGGGCCAGCCCTAGGGCTGTTTTTT. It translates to CASSMTGPALGLFF.

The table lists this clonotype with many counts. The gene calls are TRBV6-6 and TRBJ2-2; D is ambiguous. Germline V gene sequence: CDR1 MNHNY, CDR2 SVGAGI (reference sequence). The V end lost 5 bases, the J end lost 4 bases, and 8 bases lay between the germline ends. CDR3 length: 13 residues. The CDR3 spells CASSHISTGELFF. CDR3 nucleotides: TGTGCCAGCAGTCATATAAGCACCGGGGAGCTGTTTTTT.

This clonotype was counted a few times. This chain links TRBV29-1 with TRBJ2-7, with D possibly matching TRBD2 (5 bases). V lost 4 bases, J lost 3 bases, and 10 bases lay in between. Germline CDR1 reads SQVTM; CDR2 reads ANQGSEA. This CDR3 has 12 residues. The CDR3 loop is CSVGPGSYEQYF. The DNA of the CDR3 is TGCAGCGTTGGTCCGGGGAGCTACGAGCAGTACTTC.